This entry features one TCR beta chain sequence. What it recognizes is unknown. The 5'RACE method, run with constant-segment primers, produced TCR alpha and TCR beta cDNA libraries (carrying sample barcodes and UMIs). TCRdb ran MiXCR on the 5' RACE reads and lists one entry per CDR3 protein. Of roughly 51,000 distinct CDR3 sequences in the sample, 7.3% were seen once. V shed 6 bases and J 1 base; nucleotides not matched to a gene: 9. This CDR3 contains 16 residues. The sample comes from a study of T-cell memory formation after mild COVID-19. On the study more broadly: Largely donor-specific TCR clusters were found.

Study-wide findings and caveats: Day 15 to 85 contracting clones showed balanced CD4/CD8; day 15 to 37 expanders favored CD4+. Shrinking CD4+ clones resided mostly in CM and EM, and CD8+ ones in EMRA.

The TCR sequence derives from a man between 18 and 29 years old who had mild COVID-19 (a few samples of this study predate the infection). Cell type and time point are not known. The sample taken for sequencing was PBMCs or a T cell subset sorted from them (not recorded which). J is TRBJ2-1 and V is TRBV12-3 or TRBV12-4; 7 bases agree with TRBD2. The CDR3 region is CASSPGGTTSYNEQFF. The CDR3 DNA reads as TGTGCCAGCAGCCCCGGGGGGACTACATCCTACAATGAGCAGTTCTTC.